The 21 T cell receptor beta chains reported below all come from one sample, sequenced in a study of early T cells in non-severe SARS-CoV-2 infection. TCRdb called the 5' RACE reads again in MiXCR, with one record for every CDR3 protein. This table holds under 60,000 distinct CDR3 sequences, around 8% found once. The sequenced sample consisted of whole blood. All receptors come from an adult who was a healthcare worker with PCR-confirmed SARS-CoV-2 infection or an uninfected control (not recorded which).

This clonotype has only a few counts. The chain carries TRBV7-2 and TRBJ1-6; D is unresolved. The CDR3 spans 13 residues. The V gene lost 1 base and the J gene lost 12 bases, with 10 bases spanning the gap. CDR1 is SGHTA and CDR2 is FQGNSA in the germline V gene. DNA of the CDR3: TGTGCCAGCAGCTTAGGACTCGCCAAACCCCTCCACTTT. Its translation: CASSLGLAKPLHF.

This clonotype was counted ten times or more. This chain connects TRBV4-1 to TRBJ2-7; 10 bases line up with TRBD2. Germline V gives CDR1 MGHRA, CDR2 YSYEKL. The CDR3 totals 15 residues. J lost 3 bases, V lost 0 bases, and 2 bases had no gene match. CDR3 sequence (DNA): TGCGCCAGCAGCCAAGACCTAGCGGGGGACTACGAGCAGTACTTC. Amino acid sequence: CASSQDLAGDYEQYF.

The rearrangement links TRBV29-1 to TRBJ2-3; unclear D gene. The CDR3 is 14 residues long. Looked up from germline, CDR1 is SQVTM and CDR2 is ANQGSEA. Trimming stripped 3 bases from V and 1 base from J, with 11 bases between. The CDR3 loop reads CSVDWSMGTDTQYF. The CDR3 region has the DNA TGCAGCGTTGATTGGTCCATGGGCACAGATACGCAGTATTTT.

Ten or more counts support this clonotype. The chain is built from TRBV20-1 and TRBJ2-3; TRBD2 aligns across 8 bases. Looked up from germline, CDR1 is DFQATT and CDR2 is SNEGSKA (reference sequence). The V gene end was trimmed by 3 bases and the J gene end by 2 bases; junction bases not matched to a gene: 7. The CDR3 covers 15 residues. The DNA of the CDR3 is TGCAGTGCTAGGGTCCAGCGGGGGTCCACAGATACGCAGTATTTT. Its protein is CSARVQRGSTDTQYF.

This chain links TRBV15 with TRBJ2-2, with a tentative D call TRBD1 (5 bases). This CDR3 region has 15 residues. The germline gives CDR1 LNHNV, CDR2 YYDKDF (reference sequence). The ends were cut back, 0 bases at V and 3 bases at J, with 8 bases in the middle. CDR3 in DNA: TGTGCCACCAGCAGAGACAGGGCCGACACCGGGGAGCTGTTTTTT. Translating it yields CATSRDRADTGELFF.

The V gene is TRBV12-3 or TRBV12-4, the J gene TRBJ1-2; D is unresolved. The CDR3 consists of 14 residues. Trimming took off 3 bases at V and 0 bases at J, with 8 bases between the two ends. CDR3 protein: CASSLGKANYGYTF. DNA of the CDR3: TGTGCCAGCAGTTTGGGGAAAGCTAACTATGGCTACACCTTC.

This rearrangement joins TRBV30 to TRBJ1-1, with 8 bases identical to TRBD1. J gave up 1 base and V 4 bases, and 5 bases lay outside the gene matches. The CDR3 runs 14 residues. Looked up from germline, CDR1 is GTSNPN and CDR2 is SVGIG (reference sequence). The CDR3 region is CAWNPTGANTEAFF. The CDR3 DNA follows: TGTGCCTGGAACCCGACAGGGGCGAACACTGAAGCTTTCTTT. The full variable domain, its missing parts supplied by reference TRBV30 and TRBJ1-1, is SQTIHQWPATLVQPVGSPLSLECTVEGTSNPNLYWYRQAAGRGLQLLFYSVGIGQISSEVPQNLSASRPQDRQFILSSKKLLLSDSGFYLCAWNPTGANTEAFFGQGTRLTVV.

This clonotype was seen a handful of times. The chain carries TRBV6-5 and TRBJ1-4, with 12 bases matching TRBD1. The germline V gene has CDR1 MNHEY and CDR2 SVGAGI. The CDR3 is made up of 18 amino acids. V was pared by 2 bases and J by 0 bases, with 4 bases of the junction left unmatched. The CDR3 region is CASSYPGQGAATNEKLFF. CDR3 coding DNA: TGTGCCAGCAGTTACCCGGGACAGGGGGCAGCAACTAATGAAAAACTGTTTTTT.

Only a few counts were recorded for this clonotype. A junction end diverges from the germline sequence, so it may reflect a read error. As DNA, the CDR3 is TGTGCCAGCAGTCCAGGGGGCGCCTACTATGGCTACTCCTTC. The encoded protein is CASSPGGAYYGYSF. J is TRBJ1-2 and V is TRBV27, with 8 bases lining up with TRBD1. The CDR3 totals 14 residues. CDR1 and CDR2 from the germline V gene are MNHEY and SMNVEV (reference sequence).

This clonotype was seen ten or more times. The chain is built from TRBV21-1 and TRBJ2-7; the table's TRBD2 call for D was not verified on the DNA. TRBV21-1 counts as a pseudogene. There are 15 residues in the CDR3. For the CDR3, the DNA is TGTGCCAGCAGCAGGGGGACTAGCGTGTACTACGAGCAGTACTTC. Its protein product is CASSRGTSVYYEQYF.

This clonotype was counted at least ten times. V usage is TRBV20-1 and J usage is TRBJ2-1; D gene ambiguous. The CDR3 runs to 14 residues. Germline V gene sequence: CDR1 DFQATT, CDR2 SNEGSKA (reference sequence). Trimming removed 2 bases at V and 0 bases at J, with 8 bases between. The CDR3 reads CSARTLSSYNEQFF. The CDR3 bases are TGCAGTGCTAGAACACTAAGCTCCTACAATGAGCAGTTCTTC.

This clonotype was counted only a few times. The chain couples TRBV13 to TRBJ2-7; 10 nucleotides line up with TRBD2. Germline V gene lookup returns CDR1 PRHDT and CDR2 FYEKMQ (reference sequence). Trimming cost V 2 bases and J 4 bases; bases outside gene matches: 5. CDR3 length: 15 residues. The CDR3 DNA is TGTGCCAGCAGCTTAATGGCTAGCGGGGGTTACGAGCAGTACTTC. This gives the protein CASSLMASGGYEQYF.

The chain uses TRBV18 and TRBJ2-1, with 10 positions matching TRBD2. CDR3 length: 15 amino acids. The V gene end was trimmed by 3 bases and the J gene end by 7 bases; junction bases not matched to a gene: 6. Germline CDR1 KGHSH, CDR2 LQKENI. CDR3 bases: TGTGCCAGCTCACCCCCCCTAGCGGGGGTTAATGAGCAGTTCTTC. It translates to CASSPPLAGVNEQFF.

There are many counts of this clonotype. This chain links TRBV11-2 with TRBJ2-7; no firm D call. The CDR3 has 11 amino acids. Germline V CDR1 and CDR2: SGHAT, FQNNGV. V lost 1 base and J 6 bases, leaving 4 bases between the germline ends. The CDR3 nucleotides are TGTGCCAGCAGCTTAGTCACCGAGCAGTACTTC. Translating it yields CASSLVTEQYF.

The gene calls are TRBV7-9 and TRBJ2-2; TRBD2 matches 9 bases. The germline CDR1 and CDR2 sequences are SEHNR and FQNEAQ (reference sequence). The CDR3 spans 16 residues. The V segment lost 3 bases and the J segment 2 bases; nucleotides outside the gene matches: 4. CDR3 DNA: TGTGCCAGCAGCTTTGAGCTAGCGGGAAACACCGGGGAGCTGTTTTTT. It is translated as CASSFELAGNTGELFF.

This clonotype is labeled as medium-sized. The chain couples TRBV14 to TRBJ1-2; D is unresolved. Between the trimmed V and J ends, which lost 1 base and 0 bases, there was a span of 12 bases. CDR1 is SGHDN and CDR2 is FVKESK in the germline V gene. This CDR3 spans 16 amino acids. CDR3 coding DNA: TGTGCCAGCAGCCAAGGCCACAGCTCAGCTAACTATGGCTACACCTTC. Amino acids: CASSQGHSSANYGYTF.

This clonotype was seen repeatedly, ten times or more. The chain joins TRBV7-4 to TRBJ2-3; TRBD2 matches 11 bases. Germline loops: CDR1 SGHVT, CDR2 SQSDAQ. This CDR3 is 18 amino acids long. The junction had 8 bases not matched to a gene; V was cut back by 2 bases and J by 1 base. CDR3 in amino acids: CASSLYSGRACGTDTQYF. The CDR3 DNA reads as TGTGCCAGCAGCTTATATAGCGGGAGGGCTTGCGGCACAGATACGCAGTATTTT.

In its sample, this clonotype was seen a few times. The V call is TRBV2, the J call TRBJ2-2, with 10 nucleotides matching TRBD1. The CDR3 sequence is 13 residues long. In germline, CDR1 is SNHLY, CDR2 FYNNEI. With 6 bases clipped from V and 5 bases from J, the junction kept 0 bases outside the gene matches. The CDR3 bases are TGTGCCAGCAGGGGACAGGGGACCGGGGAGCTGTTTTTT. It is translated as CASRGQGTGELFF.

The CDR3 reads CSASARPSGSHYNEQFF. The CDR3 DNA follows: TGCAGTGCTAGTGCGCGGCCTAGCGGGAGCCACTACAATGAGCAGTTCTTC. This chain joins TRBV20-1 and TRBJ2-1; TRBD2 matches 10 bases. V lost 3 bases and J lost 3; bases outside the gene matches: 11. The CDR3 runs to 17 residues. CDR1 DFQATT and CDR2 SNEGSKA come from the germline V gene (reference sequence).

This clonotype has only a few counts. V and J are TRBV5-1 and TRBJ2-1; D gene ambiguous. V lost 0 bases to trimming and J lost 3 bases, with 7 bases between them. This CDR3 spans 14 amino acids. The germline V gene has CDR1 SGHRS and CDR2 YFSETQ. CDR3 amino acids: CASSLDHNYNEQFF. The DNA for the CDR3 is TGCGCCAGCAGCTTGGACCACAACTACAATGAGCAGTTCTTC. The full variable domain, with the rest looked up from reference TRBV5-1 and TRBJ2-1, is KAGVTQTPRYLIKTRGQQVTLSCSPISGHRSVSWYQQTPGQGLQFLFEYFSETQRNKGNFPGRFSGRQFSNSRSEMNVSTLELGDSALYLCASSLDHNYNEQFFGPGTRLTVL.

The V and J genes are TRBV3-1 and TRBJ2-7, with D maybe TRBD1 (5 bases). The germline V gene has CDR1 LGHDT and CDR2 YNNKEL (reference sequence). The CDR3 has 14 amino acids. Trimming removed 5 bases at V and 5 bases at J, with 16 bases between. CDR3 nucleotide sequence: TGTGCCAGCAGCTCCCAGGGAAATCTCGACGAGCAGTACTTC. Protein sequence: CASSSQGNLDEQYF.